The present TCR beta chain was sequenced within a study of shared clonotypes between healthy human individuals. Selected positively for CCR7 and CD45RO-negative, naive CD8 cells excluded terminally differentiated effector memory CD45RA+ cells. This clone showed up just once. No antigen is known for it. Study findings and constraints: The study's rarefaction showed incomplete sorted-subset sequencing despite large depth. Naive subsets generally exceeded memory subsets in estimated richness. Collection of samples was limited to blood; tissue repertoires likely differ.

Sequencing was performed with immunoSEQ multiplex PCR; in TCRdb, only in-frame clones are kept and a portion is missing. The sample lists about 1,800,000 clones; around 96% were seen once. This clonotype was obtained from a man aged 18 to 30 in good health. Sequencing used naive CD8+ T cells sorted from blood.

The CDR3 nucleotides read TGTGCCAGCAGTTGGCTGACTAGCGGGGGGGCCGGGGAGCTGTTTTTT. This gives the protein CASSWLTSGGAGELFF. The rearrangement links TRBV27 to TRBJ2-2, with 14 bases fitting TRBD2. The germline CDR1 and CDR2 sequences are MNHEY and SMNVEV (reference sequence). CDR3 size: 16 residues. The V gene end was trimmed by 4 bases and the J gene end by 6 bases; junction bases not matched to a gene: 4.